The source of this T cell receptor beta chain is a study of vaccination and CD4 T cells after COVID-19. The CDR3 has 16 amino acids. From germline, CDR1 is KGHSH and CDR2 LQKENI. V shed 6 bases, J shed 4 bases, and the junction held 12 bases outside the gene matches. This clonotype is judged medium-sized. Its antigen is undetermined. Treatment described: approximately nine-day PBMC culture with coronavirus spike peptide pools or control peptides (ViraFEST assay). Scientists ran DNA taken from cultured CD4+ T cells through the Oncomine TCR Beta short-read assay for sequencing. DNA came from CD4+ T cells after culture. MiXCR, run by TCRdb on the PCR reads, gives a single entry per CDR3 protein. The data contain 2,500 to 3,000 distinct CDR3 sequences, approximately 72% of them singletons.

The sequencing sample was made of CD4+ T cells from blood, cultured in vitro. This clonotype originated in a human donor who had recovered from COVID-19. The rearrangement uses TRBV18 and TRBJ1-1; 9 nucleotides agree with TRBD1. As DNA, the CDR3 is TGTGCCAGCTCCCCCGGGACAGGGAGATTGAGCACTGAAGCTTTCTTT. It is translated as CASSPGTGRLSTEAFF.